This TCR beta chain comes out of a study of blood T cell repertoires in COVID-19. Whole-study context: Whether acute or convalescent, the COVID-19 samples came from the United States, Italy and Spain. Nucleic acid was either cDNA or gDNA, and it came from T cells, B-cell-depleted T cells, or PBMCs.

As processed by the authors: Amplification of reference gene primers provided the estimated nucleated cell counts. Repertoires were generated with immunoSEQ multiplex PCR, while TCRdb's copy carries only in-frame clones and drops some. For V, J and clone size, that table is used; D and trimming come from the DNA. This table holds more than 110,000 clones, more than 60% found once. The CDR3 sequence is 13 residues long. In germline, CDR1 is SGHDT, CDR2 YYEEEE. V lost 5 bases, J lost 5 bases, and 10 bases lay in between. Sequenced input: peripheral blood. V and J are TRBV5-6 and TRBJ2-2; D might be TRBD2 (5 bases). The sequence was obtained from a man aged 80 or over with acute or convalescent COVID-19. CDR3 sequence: CASRPGFTGELFF. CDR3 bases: TGTGCCAGCAGGCCGGGATTTACCGGGGAGCTGTTTTTT.